A single sample gave rise to the 8 T cell receptor beta chains below, sequenced in a study of T cell responses to AZD1222 COVID-19 vaccine. Libraries were prepared by immunoSEQ multiplex PCR; TCRdb keeps only in-frame clonotypes and omits some of them. Of about 170,000 clones in the sample, 90% to 95% were seen once. The sequenced sample was peripheral blood, obtained on day 0 of AZD1222 vaccination. The receptors come from an adult in good health.

The chain has TRBV10-1 and TRBJ1-2; 7 nucleotides align to TRBD1. The germline V gene has CDR1 WNHNN and CDR2 SYGVQD (reference sequence). After removal of 3 bases from V and 8 bases from J, the junction contained 6 bases not matched to a gene. CDR3 length: 13 residues. The CDR3 nucleotides are TGCGCCAGCAGTGATCCGGGACAGTTCGGCTACACCTTC. It encodes CASSDPGQFGYTF.

This chain uses TRBV5-4 with TRBJ1-1; TRBD1 is a possible D gene (6 bases). Germline V lookup: CDR1 SGHNT, CDR2 YYREEE (reference sequence). The CDR3 sequence is 15 residues long. V lost 0 bases, J lost 6 bases, and 15 bases lay in between. The CDR3 spells CASSLEMGAQAEAFF. In DNA form, the CDR3 reads TGTGCCAGCAGCTTGGAAATGGGGGCGCAAGCTGAAGCTTTCTTT.

The V and J genes are TRBV5-6 and TRBJ1-5; possible D gene TRBD1, 5 bases. Germline CDR1 is SGHDT and CDR2 is YYEEEE. Trimming left V 0 bases short and J 5 bases short, with 15 bases between. This CDR3 spans 16 amino acids. This chain's CDR3 is CASSLAGGLWDQPQHF. The CDR3 DNA is TGTGCCAGCAGCTTGGCCGGGGGACTCTGGGATCAGCCCCAGCATTTT.

The DNA for the CDR3 is TGCGCCAGCAGCTTGTTGACAGGGGATTATAACTATGGCTACACCTTC. Translated, it gives CASSLLTGDYNYGYTF. The chain joins TRBV5-1 to TRBJ1-2, with 8 bases lining up with TRBD1. V trimming: 1 base; J trimming: 1 base; junction bases outside the gene matches: 6. CDR1 is SGHRS, CDR2 YFSETQ, per germline. This CDR3 has 16 residues.

The gene calls are TRBV11-2 and TRBJ2-7; D not certain. This CDR3 contains 11 residues. Germline V gives CDR1 SGHAT, CDR2 FQNNGV. Deletions cut 5 bases from V and 5 bases from J, with 7 bases between. The DNA of the CDR3 is TGTGCCAGCAGCAACGCCAACGAGCAGTACTTC. Protein product: CASSNANEQYF.

V usage is TRBV6-5 and J usage is TRBJ1-2; no clear D gene. The germline gives CDR1 MNHEY, CDR2 SVGAGI. There are 13 residues in the CDR3. V gave up 5 bases and J gave up 4 bases, with 11 bases separating them. CDR3 DNA: TGTGCCAGCAGTCGTGACGATCGCTATGGCTACACCTTC. Its translation: CASSRDDRYGYTF.

The chain couples TRBV13 to TRBJ2-7; 11 bases agree with TRBD2. Germline assignment: CDR1 PRHDT and CDR2 FYEKMQ (reference sequence). The V gene end was trimmed by 5 bases and the J gene end by 1 base; junction bases not matched to a gene: 4. CDR3 length equals 15 residues. Here the CDR3 DNA reads TGTGCCAGCAGCGCACTAGCGGGAGCATCCTACGAGCAGTACTTC. Translated, it gives CASSALAGASYEQYF.

The chain uses TRBV6-5 and TRBJ1-1, with 7 bases lining up with TRBD1. Germline CDR1 reads MNHEY; CDR2 reads SVGAGI. V lost 7 bases, J lost 11 bases, and 13 bases stayed unmatched. The CDR3 has 13 residues. The CDR3 DNA reads TGTGCCAGCACAAGACAGGGCTTATTGCTGGCTTTCTTT. Protein product: CASTRQGLLLAFF.